The sequence of this TCR beta chain was determined in a study of regulatory T cells in long-lasting Graves disease (TCRdb year 2021). Turning to the overall study: Newly diagnosed Graves' disease patients had taken antithyroid drugs for less than 3 months. A total of some 35 samples underwent TCR sequencing: some 13 from persistent and about 20 from newly diagnosed Graves' disease patients. Persistent Graves' disease patients were compared with newly diagnosed Graves' disease patients by peripheral blood TCR sequencing and RNA sequencing. The study was conducted in China and was registered as a clinical trial. Overall study results and their limits: Lower TCR Shannon entropy and fewer highly expanded clones were observed in persistent Graves' disease patients than in newly diagnosed patients, which suggested clonal expansion. The authors noted that the small sample size was a limitation that may lower accuracy. Because the primary lesion, thyroid tissue, could not be accessed, the study looked at peripheral blood alone. Persistent patients shared more public clonotypes among themselves (over 2,500) than newly diagnosed patients did (approximately 870). Only the TCR beta chain was sequenced and analyzed.

The meaning of the sample's time point label: newly diagnosed GD, antithyroid drugs for less than 3 months. RNA was extracted from PBMCs in TRIzol for both TCR sequencing and RNA sequencing. The diagnosis of Graves' disease was made according to American Thyroid Association guidelines. The patients came from an endocrinology department in Xi'an, China. Each patient gave roughly 8.4 milliliters of peripheral blood, collected in an EDTA anticoagulant tube. Ficoll Paque Plus density gradient separation was used to isolate PBMCs, and no further T cell sorting was performed. An Agilent 2100 Bioanalyzer and agarose gel were used to check RNA quality, and a NanoDrop 2000 was used to measure RNA concentration. The library relied on multiplex PCR. The reads were generated on an Illumina HiSeq 4000. TCR beta libraries were built with iRepertoire HTBI primers and Arm-PCR amplification of CDR3 regions. PCR products were gel purified before sequencing. The study's processing was this. Across samples, 60 to 70 TRBV and 13 to 15 TRBJ segments were identified and used for gene usage analysis of CDR3 amino acid clonotypes. COPE and FqMerger were used to merge the filtered high-quality paired reads into contigs. BLAST was used to align contigs to IMGT TRBV, TRBD and TRBJ reference genes, and CDR3 was defined according to IMGT. Any clonotype with a frequency above 0.1% was classified as a highly expanded clone. Shannon entropy served as the measure of repertoire diversity, while the Gini coefficient captured V-J evenness. Clonotypes shared by more than one individual were considered public. TCRdb reprocessing: public reads trimmed at Q25 with fastp, clones called with MiXCR, in-frame beta chains kept. Every CDR3 protein is listed once, alongside the most common genes and DNA of its rows. The V and J calls were not made by the authors but by TCRdb's processing. Present in this sample are about 240,000 distinct CDR3 sequences, 20% to 25% of which were seen just once. The ten largest clones add up to more than 11% of the sample.

In this sample, this clonotype turned up many times. What antigen it recognizes has not been identified. The input lacks base qualities; no much larger clone sits a single base away. Sequenced material: peripheral blood mononuclear cells (PBMCs), taken at new diagnosis, from a patient treated with antithyroid drugs. The clonotype comes from a female donor with Graves disease.

The bases are TGTGCCACCAGTGATGGGACAAGGGTGGATACGCAGTATTTT. The encoded protein is CATSDGTRVDTQYF. The rearranged chain carries TRBV24-1 and TRBJ2-3; D gene: possibly TRBD1, on 6 matching bases. Based on the germline V gene, the CDR1 and CDR2 sequences are KGHDR and SFDVKD. Between the V and J ends, shortened by 3 bases and 6 bases respectively, the junction contains 12 bases. From the cysteine through the phenylalanine, the CDR3 covers 14 amino acids. The DNA shown is the 42-base CDR3, in frame from base 1.